This is a list of T cell receptor beta chains from one sample in a study of regulatory T cells in long-lasting Graves disease. MiXCR, run by TCRdb on the multiplex PCR reads, gives a single entry per CDR3 protein. Of 530,000 or so distinct CDR3 sequences detected, about 16% appear once; the ten largest clones hold approximately 12%. These data also formed part of another study, on T cells in Graves' hyperthyroidism and ophthalmopathy.

The sample was peripheral blood mononuclear cells (PBMCs), taken at new diagnosis, from a patient treated with antithyroid drugs. The receptors originated from a man between 18 and 35 years old with Graves disease. The CDR3 runs from the conserved cysteine through the conserved F or W. A D gene is named only where the DNA matches it firmly. Not all rows give a size; the values are once, few, many and, for expanded clones, a class.

CDR3nt	CDR3aa	d_gene	abundance	v_gene	j_gene
TGTGCCAGCAGCTTAGAGCTGACTAGCTGGGAGACCCAGTACTTC	CASSLELTSWETQYF	TRBD2	many	TRBV7-2	TRBJ2-5
TGCGCCAGCAGCTTCCGGGGGTGGGCTGAAGCTTTCTTT	CASSFRGWAEAFF	-	-	TRBV5-1	TRBJ1-1
TGCGCCAGCAGCCTCCTGAGGAGTAACACTGAAGCTTTCTTT	CASSLLRSNTEAFF	-	-	TRBV4-1	TRBJ1-1
TGCGCCAGCAGCCTTTTAGGGGGGAATTATAATTCACCCCTCCACTTT	CASSLLGGNYNSPLHF	-	few	TRBV4-1	TRBJ1-6
TGTGCCAGCAGTTCAAGACAGGGACGGGACACTGAAGCTTTCTTT	CASSSRQGRDTEAFF	TRBD1	many	TRBV6-9	TRBJ1-1
TGTGCCAGCAGTTTGACCGGGACAGGGCGTGAGCAGTTCTTC	CASSLTGTGREQFF	TRBD1	many	TRBV7-2	TRBJ2-1
TGCAGTGCCACCGGGGGGGTCAATCAGCCCCAGCATTTT	CSATGGVNQPQHF	-	-	TRBV20-1	TRBJ1-5
TGCAGTGCTTCCGGGAGCGCGGCTAATGAAAAACTGTTTTTT	CSASGSAANEKLFF	-	many	TRBV20-1	TRBJ1-4
TGTGCCAGCAGTTTTACAGGGGCCGCAGAGACCCAGTACTTC	CASSFTGAAETQYF	TRBD1	few	TRBV12-3/TRBV12-4	TRBJ2-5
TGTGCCAGCAGCCAGGACCGGACCAACACTGAAGCTTTCTTT	CASSQDRTNTEAFF	-	many	TRBV18	TRBJ1-1
TGTGCCAGTAGTATGTATGCCCTAGCCAGCCGCGCCAAAAACATTCAGTACTTC	CASSMYALASRAKNIQYF	-	few	TRBV19	TRBJ2-4
TGTGCCAGTAGTATTCTTGGCAGGAGCACAGATACGCAGTATTTT	CASSILGRSTDTQYF	-	-	TRBV19	TRBJ2-3
TGTGCCAGCGGTCCACTTAGGCGGACGTTTATGGACTATGGCTACACCTTC	CASGPLRRTFMDYGYTF	-	-	TRBV12-3/TRBV12-4	TRBJ1-2
TGTGCCAGCCAAGGACAGGCCTTAGACTATGGCTACACCTTC	CASQGQALDYGYTF	TRBD1	-	TRBV19	TRBJ1-2
TGTGCCAGCAGTTACTCGAACAGGGAGGCAGGTTATAATTCACCCCTCCACTTT	CASSYSNREAGYNSPLHF	-	many	TRBV6-2/TRBV6-3	TRBJ1-6
TGTGCCAGCAGCTTACGAGCGGGGTTATTACAGGGCGAGCAGTACTTC	CASSLRAGLLQGEQYF	-	many	TRBV7-9	TRBJ2-7
TGCGCCAGCAGCTCGCGGACACTAACTACCACAGATACGCAGTATTTT	CASSSRTLTTTDTQYF	-	many	TRBV5-1	TRBJ2-3
TGTGCCAGCAGCCCGACTAGCGGGAGGCCCTGGGAGCAGTTCTTC	CASSPTSGRPWEQFF	TRBD2	many	TRBV12-3/TRBV12-4	TRBJ2-1
TGCAGCGTTGAAGAGGGTGGAACAGGGGGCAGCGAGCAGTACTTC	CSVEEGGTGGSEQYF	TRBD1	many	TRBV29-1	TRBJ2-7
TGTGCCAGCATCAGAGGTCGAGCGGGAGTAAATTTTGGGGCCAACGTCCTGACTTTC	CASIRGRAGVNFGANVLTF	TRBD2	many	TRBV6-1	TRBJ2-6
TGCAGTGCTACAACTAGCGGGGGGGCAGGGGAGACCCAGTACTTC	CSATTSGGAGETQYF	TRBD2	-	TRBV20-1	TRBJ2-5
TGTGCCAGCAGTGAGTGGGTCGAATTAGACGAGCAGTACTTC	CASSEWVELDEQYF	-	-	TRBV6-2/TRBV6-3	TRBJ2-7
TGTGCCTGGAAACCGGGACAGGGGACGGCGGGAGAGACCCAGTACTTC	CAWKPGQGTAGETQYF	TRBD1	many	TRBV30	TRBJ2-5
TGTGCCAGCAGTCCCACGTCGTTTAATTCACCCCTCCACTTT	CASSPTSFNSPLHF	-	-	TRBV9	TRBJ1-6
TGTGCCAGCAGGGTAGCTGGGGATACGCAGTATTTT	CASRVAGDTQYF	-	-	TRBV6-1	TRBJ2-3
TGTGCCTGGGACCCGGGCCAGGGAAACACCATATATTTT	CAWDPGQGNTIYF	-	many	TRBV30	TRBJ1-3
TGTGCCAGCACCGAGGACAAGAACACCGGGGAGCTGTTTTTT	CASTEDKNTGELFF	-	-	TRBV27	TRBJ2-2
TGTGCCAGCAGTTCAGGGACATCCGAGACCCAGTACTTC	CASSSGTSETQYF	-	few	TRBV5-5	TRBJ2-5
TGTGCCAGCAGCGCAGCTCCGGGACGCTCCTACGAGCAGTACTTC	CASSAAPGRSYEQYF	-	-	TRBV5-6	TRBJ2-7
TGTGCCAGCAGCCAATTGGGGGGGAGCTCCTACGAGCAGTACTTC	CASSQLGGSSYEQYF	TRBD2	few	TRBV3-1	TRBJ2-7
TGTGCCAGCACCGGGACAGGGGCGAAGCCGGGCTATGGCTACACCTTC	CASTGTGAKPGYGYTF	TRBD1	few	TRBV27	TRBJ1-2
TGTGCCAGCAGCCTAGGGGCAGGAGGAGATACGCAGTATTTT	CASSLGAGGDTQYF	-	many	TRBV12-3/TRBV12-4	TRBJ2-3
TGCAGTGCGCCCGGACGGTCCTCTGGAAACACCATATATTTT	CSAPGRSSGNTIYF	-	many	TRBV20-1	TRBJ1-3
TGTGCCAGCAGTTGGATCTCCGGGACAGGTGCCTTCTCTGGGGCCAACGTCCTGACTTTC	CASSWISGTGAFSGANVLTF	TRBD1	few	TRBV12-3/TRBV12-4	TRBJ2-6
TGTGCCAGCAGTGAACGGGGTCTCCGGGACACTGAAGCTTTCTTT	CASSERGLRDTEAFF	-	once	TRBV25-1	TRBJ1-1
TGTGCCAGCAGTTGGCTGGGAGCATCAGAGACCCAGTACTTC	CASSWLGASETQYF	-	few	TRBV27	TRBJ2-5
TGCAGTGCTGGGACGCTTTTAGGAGGCACCATATATTTT	CSAGTLLGGTIYF	-	many	TRBV20-1	TRBJ1-3
TGTGCCACCCGGCCCAGGGCCCGCACAGATACGCAGTATTTT	CATRPRARTDTQYF	-	many	TRBV6-1	TRBJ2-3
TGTGCCAGCACCCATGCGGGAGGTGCAGAGACCCAGTACTTC	CASTHAGGAETQYF	TRBD2	-	TRBV25-1	TRBJ2-5
TGTGCCACCAGTGATTTGTGGGGGGCCCTGTTCGACCAAGAGACCCAGTACTTC	CATSDLWGALFDQETQYF	-	-	TRBV24-1	TRBJ2-5
TGTGCCAGCGGGGGCGGACTGTATGAGCAGTTCTTC	CASGGGLYEQFF	-	many	TRBV2	TRBJ2-1
TGTGCCACCCGATGGACAGGGCGGGGGGAGACCCAGTACTTC	CATRWTGRGETQYF	-	many	TRBV12-3/TRBV12-4	TRBJ2-5
TGCGCCAGCAGCTTGGTAGGTGGGGAAGGCGAAAAACTGTTTTTT	CASSLVGGEGEKLFF	-	many	TRBV5-1	TRBJ1-4
TGCGCCAGCAGCTTTGCTGGACAGGGTGGAGATACGCAGTATTTT	CASSFAGQGGDTQYF	TRBD1	-	TRBV5-1	TRBJ2-3
TGCGCCAGCAGCTACCTCGGTGGGGAAAAACTGTTTTTT	CASSYLGGEKLFF	-	few	TRBV5-1	TRBJ1-4
TGTGCCATCAGGACCCGGGACGCCAATACCGAAGCTTTCTTT	CAIRTRDANTEAFF	-	many	TRBV10-3	TRBJ1-1
TGTGCCAGCAGCCAAGTTTTGTCTGGAAACACCATATATTTT	CASSQVLSGNTIYF	-	-	TRBV3-1	TRBJ1-3
TGTGCCAGCACCCCTAGGGGTTGGGGACAGGGGGCCAGAACCGGGGAGCTGTTTTTT	CASTPRGWGQGARTGELFF	TRBD1	many	TRBV28	TRBJ2-2
TGTGCCAGCAGCGTAGAGGCGGGAGGTGCAGATACGCAGTATTTT	CASSVEAGGADTQYF	TRBD2	-	TRBV9	TRBJ2-3
TGTGCCAGCAGCGTAGCTGCGACAGGGCGCAATGAGCAGTTCTTC	CASSVAATGRNEQFF	TRBD1	many	TRBV9	TRBJ2-1
TGTGCCAGCAGCCAGAGACAGGGAGGGACTAATGAAAAACTGTTTTTT	CASSQRQGGTNEKLFF	TRBD1	-	TRBV3-1	TRBJ1-4
TGTGCCAGCAGTTACCCCGGGACAGGGTACTACGAGCAGTACTTC	CASSYPGTGYYEQYF	TRBD1	many	TRBV12-3/TRBV12-4	TRBJ2-7